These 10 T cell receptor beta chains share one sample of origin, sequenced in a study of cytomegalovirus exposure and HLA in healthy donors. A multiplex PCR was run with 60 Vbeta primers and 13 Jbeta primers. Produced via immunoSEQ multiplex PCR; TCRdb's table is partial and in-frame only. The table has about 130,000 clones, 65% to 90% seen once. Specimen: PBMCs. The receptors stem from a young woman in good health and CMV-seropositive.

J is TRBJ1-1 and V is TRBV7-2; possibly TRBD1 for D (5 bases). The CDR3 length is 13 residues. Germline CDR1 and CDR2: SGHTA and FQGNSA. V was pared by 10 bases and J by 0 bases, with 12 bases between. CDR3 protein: CAIRARLNTEAFF. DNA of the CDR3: TGTGCCATCAGGGCCCGCTTGAACACTGAAGCTTTCTTT.

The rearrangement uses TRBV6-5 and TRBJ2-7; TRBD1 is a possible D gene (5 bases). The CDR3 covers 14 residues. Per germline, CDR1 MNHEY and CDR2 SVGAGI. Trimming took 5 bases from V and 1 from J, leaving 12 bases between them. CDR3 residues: CASSLREGSYEQYF. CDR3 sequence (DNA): TGTGCCAGCAGTCTCAGGGAAGGTTCCTACGAGCAGTACTTC.

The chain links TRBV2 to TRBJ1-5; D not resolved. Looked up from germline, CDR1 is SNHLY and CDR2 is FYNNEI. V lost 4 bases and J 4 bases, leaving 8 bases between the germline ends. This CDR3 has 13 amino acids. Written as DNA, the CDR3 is TGTGCCAGCAGTGGGCAGGCGAATCAGCCCCAGCATTTT. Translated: CASSGQANQPQHF.

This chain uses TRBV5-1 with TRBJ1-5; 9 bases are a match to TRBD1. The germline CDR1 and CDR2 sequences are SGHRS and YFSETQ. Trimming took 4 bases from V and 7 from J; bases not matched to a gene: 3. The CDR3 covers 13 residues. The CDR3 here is CASSRTGEQPQHF. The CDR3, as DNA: TGCGCCAGCAGCCGGACAGGGGAGCAGCCCCAGCATTTT.

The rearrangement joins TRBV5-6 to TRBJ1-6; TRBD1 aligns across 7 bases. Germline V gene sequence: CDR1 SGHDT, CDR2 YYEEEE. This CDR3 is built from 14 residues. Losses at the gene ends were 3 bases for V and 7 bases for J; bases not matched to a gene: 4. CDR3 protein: CASSSQGSNSPLHF. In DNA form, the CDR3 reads TGTGCCAGCAGCTCACAGGGGTCCAATTCACCCCTCCACTTT. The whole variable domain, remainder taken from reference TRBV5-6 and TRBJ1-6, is DAGVTQSPTHLIKTRGQQVTLRCSPKSGHDTVSWYQQALGQGPQFIFQYYEEEERQRGNFPDRFSGHQFPNYSSELNVNALLLGDSALYLCASSSQGSNSPLHFGNGTRLTVT.

The CDR3 sequence is CASLGTGAHQPQHF. The CDR3 region has the DNA TGTGCCAGCTTAGGGACAGGGGCTCATCAGCCCCAGCATTTT. The chain recombines TRBV28 with TRBJ1-5; 10 positions match TRBD1. CDR3 length equals 14 residues. Germline V gene lookup returns CDR1 MDHEN and CDR2 SYDVKM. Losses at the gene ends were 8 bases for V and 5 bases for J; bases not matched to a gene: 6.

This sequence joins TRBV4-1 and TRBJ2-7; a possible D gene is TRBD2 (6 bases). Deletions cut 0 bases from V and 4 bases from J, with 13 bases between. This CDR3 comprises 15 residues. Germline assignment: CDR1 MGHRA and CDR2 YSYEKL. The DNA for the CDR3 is TGCGCCAGCAGCCAAGAGGAGGGGAAGGAATACGAGCAGTACTTC. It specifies CASSQEEGKEYEQYF.

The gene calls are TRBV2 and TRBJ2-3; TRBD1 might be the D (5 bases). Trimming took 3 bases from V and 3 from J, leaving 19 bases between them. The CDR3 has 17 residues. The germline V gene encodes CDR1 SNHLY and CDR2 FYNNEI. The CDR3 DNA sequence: TGTGCCAGCAGTGAGATACAGGCAGGGAAGAATACAGATACGCAGTATTTT. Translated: CASSEIQAGKNTDTQYF.

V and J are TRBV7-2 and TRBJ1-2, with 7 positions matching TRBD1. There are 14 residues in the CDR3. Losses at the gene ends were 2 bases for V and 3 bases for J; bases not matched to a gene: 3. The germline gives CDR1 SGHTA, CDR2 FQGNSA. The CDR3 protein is CASSLLGQYYGYTF. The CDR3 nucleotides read TGTGCCAGCAGCTTATTGGGACAGTACTATGGCTACACCTTC. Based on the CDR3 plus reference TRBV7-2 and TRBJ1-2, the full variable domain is GAGVSQSPSNKVTEKGKDVELRCDPISGHTALYWYRQSLGQGLEFLIYFQGNSAPDKSGLPSDRFSAERTGGSVSTLTIQRTQQEDSAVYLCASSLLGQYYGYTFGSGTRLTVV.

DNA of the CDR3: TGTGCCAGTAGTCCGACGGGTATCGGGGGCTACACCTTC. It is translated as CASSPTGIGGYTF. The V and J genes are TRBV19 and TRBJ1-2, with D unclear. With 5 bases removed from V and 8 bases from J, the gap between germline ends came to 15 bases. The CDR3 has 13 residues. Germline lookup yields CDR1 LNHDA and CDR2 SQIVND (reference sequence).